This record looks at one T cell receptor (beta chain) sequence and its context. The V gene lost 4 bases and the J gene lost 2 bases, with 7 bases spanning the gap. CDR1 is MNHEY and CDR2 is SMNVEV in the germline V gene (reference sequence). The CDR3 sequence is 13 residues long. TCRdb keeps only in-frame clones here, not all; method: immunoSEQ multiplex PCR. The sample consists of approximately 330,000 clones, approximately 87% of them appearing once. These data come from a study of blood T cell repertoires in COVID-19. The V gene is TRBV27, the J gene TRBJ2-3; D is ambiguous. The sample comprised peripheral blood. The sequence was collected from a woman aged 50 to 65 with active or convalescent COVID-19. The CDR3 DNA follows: TGTGCCAGCAGTTCGTTCTTCACAGATACGCAGTATTTT. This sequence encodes CASSSFFTDTQYF.